This TCR beta chain was documented in a study of blood T cell repertoires in COVID-19. Across the study: Sites in the United States, Italy and Spain provided acute and convalescent COVID-19 samples. PBMCs, B-cell-depleted T cells, or T cells were the source of the cDNA or gDNA that made up the material.

Trimming left V 2 bases short and J 2 bases short, with 19 bases between. CDR1 LNHDA and CDR2 SQIVND come from the germline V gene (reference sequence). This CDR3 has 17 amino acids. Per the original methods: Amplification from reference gene primers served as the basis for estimated nucleated cell counts. Data came from immunoSEQ multiplex PCR; TCRdb stores just in-frame clones and leaves some out. V, J and clone size derive from that table, while D and trimming were established from the DNA sequence. The sample includes approximately 91,000 clones, 80% of them seen just once. Input material: peripheral blood. This chain connects TRBV19 to TRBJ2-7, with D tentatively TRBD1 (6 bases). The TCR was taken from a human donor in a cohort sampled during active COVID-19. Here the CDR3 DNA reads TGTGCCAGTAGTATACTTCCAGGGACAAATCGGGCCTACGAGCAGTACTTC. Its protein is CASSILPGTNRAYEQYF.